These 29 T cell receptor beta chains came from one sample sequenced in a study of cytomegalovirus exposure and HLA in healthy donors. PCR amplification relied on 60 Vbeta primers (plus 13 Jbeta primers). Assay used: immunoSEQ multiplex PCR; TCRdb lists only in-frame clones, some missing. The repertoire has about 160,000 clones, roughly 79% of them found once; the top ten carry about 1.3%. Sequenced material: PBMCs. The receptors come from a man aged 25-45 years in good health and CMV-seronegative.

The chain recombines TRBV9 with TRBJ2-3; D may be TRBD2 (6 bases). The CDR3 extends over 16 amino acids. Trimming pared 4 bases from V and 7 bases from J, leaving 22 bases between. CDR1 and CDR2 from the germline V gene are SGDLS and YYNGEE. The CDR3, as DNA: TGTGCCAGCAGCTCCCATAGCGGCCTTATGGCAAATACGCAGTATTTT. It translates to CASSSHSGLMANTQYF. Full variable domain (outside the CDR3, taken from reference TRBV9 and TRBJ2-3): DSGVTQTPKHLITATGQRVTLRCSPRSGDLSVYWYQQSLDQGLQFLIQYYNGEERAKGNILERFSAQQFPDLHSELNLSSLELGDSALYFCASSSHSGLMANTQYFGPGTRLTVL.

The V gene is TRBV10-3, the J gene TRBJ2-3, with 7 bases identical to TRBD2. CDR3 length: 15 residues. Germline assignment: CDR1 ENHRY and CDR2 SYGVKD. J gave up 4 bases and V 3 bases, and 7 bases lay outside the gene matches. The CDR3 protein is CAISERAGASDTQYF. The CDR3 nucleotides are TGTGCCATCAGTGAAAGGGCGGGAGCCTCAGATACGCAGTATTTT.

The chain links TRBV28 to TRBJ1-4; D is perhaps TRBD1 (6 bases). The length of the CDR3 is 16 residues. The germline CDR1 and CDR2 sequences are MDHEN and SYDVKM. V lost 6 bases and J lost 0, with 14 bases in between. For the CDR3, the DNA is TGTGCCAGCAGCCAAGGGGGGGGAACAACTAATGAAAAACTGTTTTTT. Protein: CASSQGGGTTNEKLFF.

This clone was counted between two and nine times. The rearrangement joins TRBV19 to TRBJ1-5, with 7 bases identical to TRBD1. Losses at the gene ends were 4 bases for V and 1 base for J; bases not matched to a gene: 7. This CDR3 is 16 amino acids long. CDR1 is LNHDA and CDR2 is SQIVND in the germline V gene (reference sequence). The CDR3 is CASSSHTGASNQPQHF. CDR3 coding DNA: TGTGCCAGTAGTAGTCACACAGGGGCCAGCAATCAGCCCCAGCATTTT.

J is TRBJ1-5 and V is TRBV9; a possible D gene is TRBD1 (6 bases). The germline V and J ends were trimmed by 0 bases and 3 bases, with 13 bases remaining between them. This CDR3 spans 16 amino acids. The germline CDR1 and CDR2 sequences are SGDLS and YYNGEE. In nucleotides, the CDR3 is TGTGCCAGCAGCGTAGAGATCCGGGACAACAATCAGCCCCAGCATTTT. Translation gives CASSVEIRDNNQPQHF.

This clone came up once. V is TRBV25-1 and J is TRBJ2-7; 7 positions agree with TRBD1. Germline V gives CDR1 MGHDK, CDR2 SYGVNS. After removal of 7 bases from V and 2 bases from J, the junction contained 11 bases not matched to a gene. The CDR3 runs to 15 residues. In DNA, the CDR3 is TGTGCCAGCATGGCAGGGGGAGAGTTTCCCTACGAGCAGTACTTC. Translated: CASMAGGEFPYEQYF.

The rearrangement uses TRBV7-3 and TRBJ2-6; 7 positions agree with TRBD1. This CDR3 has 19 residues. Per germline, CDR1 SGHTA and CDR2 FQGTGA. The V segment lost 5 bases and the J segment 0 bases; nucleotides outside the gene matches: 13. The DNA for the CDR3 is TGTGCCAGCAGCCAGAACAGGGGTCGAATCAGCTCTGGGGCCAACGTCCTGACTTTC. It yields the protein CASSQNRGRISSGANVLTF.

The gene calls are TRBV11-2 and TRBJ2-7; tentatively, D is TRBD1 (6 bases). The CDR3 extends over 15 amino acids. V dropped 5 bases and J dropped 2 bases, with 16 bases sitting between them. Germline V gene sequence: CDR1 SGHAT, CDR2 FQNNGV. CDR3: CASSDPGHDPYEQYF. CDR3 coding DNA: TGTGCCAGCAGCGACCCGGGACACGATCCCTACGAGCAGTACTTC.

The rearrangement links TRBV19 to TRBJ1-4; unclear D gene. Germline-derived CDR1 and CDR2 are LNHDA and SQIVND (reference sequence). The CDR3 consists of 14 residues. The V and J ends lost 7 bases and 4 bases respectively, with 13 bases between them. CDR3 sequence (DNA): TGTGCCAGTATGGAGCCCAGCCTTAATGAAAAACTGTTTTTT. Translated: CASMEPSLNEKLFF.

The V gene is TRBV28, the J gene TRBJ2-5, with TRBD1 identical over 10 bases. J lost 5 bases, V lost 4 bases, and 7 bases had no gene match. This CDR3 region has 15 residues. Per the germline V gene, CDR1 is MDHEN and CDR2 is SYDVKM. In nucleotides, the CDR3 is TGTGCCAGCAGTTCGACAGGGGGCGGATGGGAGACCCAGTACTTC. Translating it yields CASSSTGGGWETQYF. Full variable domain (remainder filled in from reference TRBV28 and TRBJ2-5): DVKVTQSSRYLVKRTGEKVFLECVQDMDHENMFWYRQDPGLGLRLIYFSYDVKMKEKGDIPEGYSVSREKKERFSLILESASTNQTSMYLCASSSTGGGWETQYFGPGTRLLVL.

The chain combines TRBV15 with TRBJ2-1; 7 bases map to TRBD2. CDR1 and CDR2 from the germline V gene are LNHNV and YYDKDF (reference sequence). V dropped 0 bases and J dropped 0; count of bases not matched to a gene: 5. The CDR3 is 17 residues long. In DNA form, the CDR3 reads TGTGCCACCAGCAGAGATCCAGGCGGGGGCTCCTACAATGAGCAGTTCTTC. This encodes CATSRDPGGGSYNEQFF.

This clone has only one observation. The chain has TRBV6-5 and TRBJ1-2, with D unresolved. The CDR3 covers 13 residues. Germline V gives CDR1 MNHEY, CDR2 SVGAGI. Trimming removed 7 bases from V and 0 bases from J, with 9 bases in between. The CDR3 DNA sequence: TGTGCCAGCATCCGAGTAGCTAACTATGGCTACACCTTC. Protein sequence: CASIRVANYGYTF.

This chain links TRBV5-1 with TRBJ2-5; perhaps TRBD2 as D (7 bases). The germline V gene encodes CDR1 SGHRS and CDR2 YFSETQ. Trimming pared 2 bases from V and 2 bases from J, leaving 16 bases between. This CDR3 is built from 16 residues. The CDR3 protein is CASSFTSRGTQETQYF. The CDR3 nucleotides read TGCGCCAGCAGCTTTACGTCGCGGGGGACACAAGAGACCCAGTACTTC.

The chain employs TRBV5-6 and TRBJ2-2; 8 nucleotides match TRBD2. The germline V gene has CDR1 SGHDT and CDR2 YYEEEE. V was clipped by 7 bases and J by 5 bases; unmatched bases: 7. The CDR3 totals 14 residues. The CDR3 loop reads CASGLAGRTGELFF. CDR3 nucleotides: TGTGCCAGCGGGCTAGCGGGCCGGACCGGGGAGCTGTTTTTT.

The chain is built from TRBV6-5 and TRBJ1-5; TRBD1 is a possible D gene (6 bases). V was shortened by 6 bases and J by 0 bases, with 12 bases between the two germline ends. CDR1 and CDR2 (germline): MNHEY, SVGAGI. CDR3 length: 15 amino acids. In nucleotides, the CDR3 is TGTGCCAGCAGCCGAACAGGGTTTAGCAATCAGCCCCAGCATTTT. It encodes CASSRTGFSNQPQHF.

The genes are TRBV9 and TRBJ2-7; 11 bases agree with TRBD2. This CDR3 contains 16 residues. Looked up from germline, CDR1 is SGDLS and CDR2 is YYNGEE. V lost 2 bases, J lost 5 bases, and 9 bases stayed unmatched. CDR3 protein: CASSVRLAGPQDEQYF. Here the CDR3 DNA reads TGTGCCAGCAGCGTCAGACTAGCGGGGCCTCAGGACGAGCAGTACTTC.

The rearrangement joins TRBV7-8 to TRBJ2-1; a possible D gene is TRBD2 (5 bases). V was clipped by 5 bases and J by 3 bases, with 17 bases between them. CDR1 and CDR2 (germline): SGHVS, FQNEAQ. The CDR3 has 16 amino acids. The CDR3 reads CASSPSGPFNYNEQFF. CDR3 bases: TGTGCCAGCAGCCCCAGCGGTCCCTTCAACTACAATGAGCAGTTCTTC.

This clone was detected only once. The rearrangement links TRBV19 to TRBJ1-4, with 9 bases that match TRBD1. V lost 6 bases and J lost 4; bases outside the gene matches: 15. The CDR3 contains 18 residues. CDR1 is LNHDA, CDR2 SQIVND, per germline (reference sequence). The CDR3 DNA is TGTGCCAGTAGCATAAATCCCGGGACAGGGATTGGTAATGAAAAACTGTTTTTT. Encoded protein: CASSINPGTGIGNEKLFF. Using reference TRBV19 and TRBJ1-4 for the parts outside the CDR3, the full variable domain is DGGITQSPKYLFRKEGQNVTLSCEQNLNHDAMYWYRQDPGQGLRLIYYSQIVNDFQKGDIAEGYSVSREKKESFPLTVTSAQKNPTAFYLCASSINPGTGIGNEKLFFGSGTQLSVL.

In this sample, this clone turned up a few times. This rearrangement joins TRBV4-3 to TRBJ1-5; D is possibly TRBD1 (6 bases). V was trimmed by 4 bases and J by 0 bases, leaving 16 bases between them. Germline assignment: CDR1 LGHNA and CDR2 YSLEER. The CDR3 covers 17 residues. CDR3: CASSPGSEGGSNQPQHF. The CDR3 region has the DNA TGCGCCAGCAGCCCCGGTTCAGAAGGGGGTAGCAATCAGCCCCAGCATTTT.

J is TRBJ2-3 and V is TRBV27, with 10 bases that match TRBD2. The V gene's germline CDR1 is MNHEY and CDR2 SMNVEV (reference sequence). The junction had 13 bases not matched to a gene; V was cut back by 5 bases and J by 2 bases. CDR3 length: 18 residues. The CDR3 spells CASSVKGRTSGPTDTQYF. The CDR3 coding sequence is TGTGCCAGCAGTGTCAAAGGGAGGACTAGCGGACCCACAGATACGCAGTATTTT.

A few counts support this clone. The rearrangement joins TRBV5-1 to TRBJ1-1; D is undetermined. The V gene's germline CDR1 is SGHRS and CDR2 YFSETQ. The V end lost 0 bases, the J end lost 0 bases, and 12 bases lay between the germline ends. The CDR3 length is 16 residues. CDR3 sequence reads: CASSLALGGMNTEAFF. The CDR3 DNA is TGCGCCAGCAGCTTGGCCCTCGGCGGGATGAACACTGAAGCTTTCTTT. Using reference TRBV5-1 and TRBJ1-1 for the parts outside the CDR3, the full variable domain is KAGVTQTPRYLIKTRGQQVTLSCSPISGHRSVSWYQQTPGQGLQFLFEYFSETQRNKGNFPGRFSGRQFSNSRSEMNVSTLELGDSALYLCASSLALGGMNTEAFFGQGTRLTVV.

The chain recombines TRBV4-3 with TRBJ1-4; D ambiguous. The germline CDR1 and CDR2 sequences are LGHNA and YSLEER. The V gene lost 0 bases and the J gene lost 13 bases, with 24 bases spanning the gap. This CDR3 is 17 amino acids long. The CDR3 region is CASSQDRVEFEGGGLFF. The CDR3 region has the DNA TGCGCCAGCAGCCAAGATCGCGTTGAGTTCGAAGGTGGCGGACTGTTTTTT.

The V and J genes are TRBV7-2 and TRBJ1-1; D is perhaps TRBD1 (6 bases). In germline, CDR1 is SGHTA, CDR2 FQGNSA. Trimming left V 5 bases short and J 7 bases short, with 14 bases between. This CDR3 region has 13 residues. CDR3 in amino acids: CASSPRGGNEAFF. The CDR3 DNA sequence: TGTGCCAGCAGCCCGAGAGGGGGTAATGAAGCTTTCTTT.

The chain is built from TRBV7-6 and TRBJ2-1; possible D gene TRBD1, 6 bases. The CDR3 loop spans 15 amino acids. V was shortened by 1 base and J by 4 bases, with 11 bases between the two germline ends. CDR1 SGHVS and CDR2 FNYEAQ come from the germline V gene. In DNA, the CDR3 is TGTGCCAGCAGCTTAGTAGGTGGGACATACAATGAGCAGTTCTTC. Translating gives CASSLVGGTYNEQFF.

This clone was seen a handful of times. The rearrangement links TRBV9 to TRBJ1-6; D call uncertain. CDR3 size: 18 residues. Trimming shortened V by 0 bases and J by 0 bases, and 13 bases separated the two germline ends. Per germline, CDR1 SGDLS and CDR2 YYNGEE. CDR3 residues: CASSVETFRRSYNSPLHF. DNA for the CDR3: TGTGCCAGCAGCGTAGAGACATTCCGACGCTCCTATAATTCACCCCTCCACTTT.

J is TRBJ2-5 and V is TRBV5-1, with a weak D call TRBD2 (6 bases). The tail of the sequence fits TRBJ2-7 better, so the J call may be wrong. The CDR3 contains 14 residues. Per germline, CDR1 SGHRS and CDR2 YFSETQ. The CDR3: CASSSPLSSDEQYF. In DNA form, the CDR3 reads TGCGCCAGCAGCTCCCCCCTCTCTAGCGACGAGCAGTACTTC.

V usage is TRBV28 and J usage is TRBJ1-2; 9 bases are a match to TRBD1. The CDR3 is 15 amino acids. Germline V gene sequence: CDR1 MDHEN, CDR2 SYDVKM. The V and J ends lost 5 bases and 3 bases, in that order; junction bases with no gene match: 7. This chain's CDR3 is CASSPRTGDYYGYTF. The CDR3 DNA is TGTGCCAGCAGTCCTAGGACAGGGGACTACTATGGCTACACCTTC.

On this clone: This sample also contains other DNA sequences that code for the same CDR3. The chain combines TRBV30 with TRBJ1-5, with no clear D. The V gene lost 3 bases and the J gene lost 2 bases, with 8 bases spanning the gap. CDR3 length equals 13 residues. CDR1 GTSNPN and CDR2 SVGIG come from the germline V gene (reference sequence). CDR3 sequence: CAWSPQGNQPQHF. The CDR3 coding sequence is TGTGCCTGGAGCCCCCAGGGCAATCAGCCCCAGCATTTT.

CDR3 DNA: TGTGCCAGCAGTTTAGGGCAGGGGGCGACGAATGAGCAGTTCTTC. Translated: CASSLGQGATNEQFF. This sequence joins TRBV28 and TRBJ2-1, with 8 positions matching TRBD1. After removal of 2 bases from V and 7 bases from J, the junction contained 7 bases not matched to a gene. This CDR3 is built from 15 residues. Germline CDR1 is MDHEN and CDR2 is SYDVKM.